This T cell receptor (beta chain) was identified in a study of cytomegalovirus exposure and HLA in healthy donors. Points from the study as a whole: Listed as cytomegalovirus-associated were 150 to 200 TCR beta chains. Accurate HLA-A and HLA-B prediction from TCR beta sequences was reported for most subjects. In a later analysis, V- and J-gene trimming of beta chains associated with a DCLRE1C missense variant, replicated independently.

Germline lookup yields CDR1 SGHTA and CDR2 FQGNSA. The CDR3 loop spans 14 amino acids. After removal of 5 bases from V and 4 bases from J, the junction contained 6 bases not matched to a gene. The primer mix had 60 Vbeta and 13 Jbeta primers. The data were produced by immunoSEQ multiplex PCR, yet TCRdb's version contains in-frame clones alone and is incomplete. The sample lists about 110,000 clones; 74% were seen once. Note on this clone: Its antigen is unidentified.

Sequencing was carried out using PBMCs. This TCR was sampled from a middle-aged woman in good health and CMV-seropositive. This rearrangement joins TRBV7-2 to TRBJ1-2, with 8 bases lining up with TRBD1. This chain's CDR3 is CASSTQGQGYGYTF. CDR3 sequence (DNA): TGTGCCAGCAGCACCCAAGGACAGGGCTATGGCTACACCTTC.